The 23 T cell receptor beta chains listed next were all sequenced from one sample in a study of blood T cell repertoires in COVID-19 (TCRdb year 2020). Library prep was done by the immunoSEQ multiplex PCR assay. In TCRdb, the immuneACCESS table is reduced to in-frame sequences with V and J assigned. These tables do not hold every clone; where another copy was compared, an unresolved V gene accounts for under half, and the others remain unexplained. Present in this sample are around 180,000 clones, 70% to 90% of which were seen just once. The ten top clones hold over 9.5% of the sample. Material: peripheral blood. The receptor set was obtained from a human donor with active or convalescent COVID-19. The donor label of this sample is uncertain.

The chain joins TRBV7-9 to TRBJ2-5, with D possibly matching TRBD2 (6 bases). The V and J ends lost 0 bases and 4 bases respectively, with 6 bases between them. CDR3 size: 13 residues. The germline gives CDR1 SEHNR, CDR2 FQNEAQ (reference sequence). In DNA, the CDR3 is TGTGCCAGCAGCTTAGCGCGGGGAGAGACCCAGTACTTC. Its protein is CASSLARGETQYF.

The gene calls are TRBV5-1 and TRBJ2-5, with D maybe TRBD1 (6 bases). Deletions cut 4 bases from V and 3 bases from J, with 13 bases between. The germline V gene has CDR1 SGHRS and CDR2 YFSETQ. CDR3 length: 14 residues. The CDR3: CASSNGAGEETQYF. DNA of the CDR3: TGCGCCAGCAGCAATGGGGCAGGGGAAGAGACCCAGTACTTC.

CDR3 nucleotide sequence: TGTGCCAGCAGCGTAGCGCTGGGGGCAAGCTCCTACGAGCAGTACTTC. Translation: CASSVALGASSYEQYF. The gene calls are TRBV9 and TRBJ2-7; D perhaps matches TRBD1 (6 bases). The V gene's germline CDR1 is SGDLS and CDR2 YYNGEE. V gave up 0 bases and J gave up 0 bases, with 13 bases separating them. CDR3 length equals 16 residues.

Many counts were recorded for this clone. The V gene is TRBV4-1, the J gene TRBJ1-3, with 7 nucleotides matching TRBD1. V dropped 0 bases and J dropped 6; count of bases not matched to a gene: 2. Germline CDR1 is MGHRA and CDR2 is YSYEKL. This CDR3 is 14 amino acids long. The chain's CDR3 is CASSQEGQSNTIYF. The DNA for the CDR3 is TGCGCCAGCAGCCAAGAGGGACAGTCAAACACCATATATTTT.

Only a few counts were recorded for this clone. The chain joins TRBV5-4 to TRBJ1-6, with D possibly matching TRBD1 (6 bases). The length of the CDR3 is 14 residues. V dropped 7 bases and J dropped 2 bases, with 10 bases sitting between them. From germline, CDR1 is SGHNT and CDR2 YYREEE (reference sequence). CDR3: CASGGQPYNSPLHF. CDR3 DNA sequence: TGTGCCAGCGGAGGACAGCCCTATAATTCACCCCTCCACTTT.

The V gene is TRBV10-3, the J gene TRBJ2-2, with TRBD2 identical over 11 bases. Germline CDR1 ENHRY, CDR2 SYGVKD. The ends lost 6 bases at V and 7 bases at J; junction bases unmatched: 7. The CDR3 extends over 15 amino acids. CDR3 region: CAIRRLAGPGGELFF. DNA of the CDR3: TGTGCCATCAGGAGACTAGCGGGGCCGGGCGGGGAGCTGTTTTTT.

The chain joins TRBV29-1 to TRBJ2-7; possible D gene TRBD1, 6 bases. Per germline, CDR1 SQVTM and CDR2 ANQGSEA. Trimming left V 1 base short and J 2 bases short, with 12 bases between. The CDR3 is 14 residues long. Here the CDR3 DNA reads TGCAGCGTTGAAGTTCCTCAGGGGACCTACGAGCAGTACTTC. It is translated as CSVEVPQGTYEQYF.

J is TRBJ2-3 and V is TRBV5-5; maybe TRBD1 (5 bases). The CDR3 runs to 14 residues. Deletions cut 0 bases from V and 5 bases from J, with 10 bases between. The germline V gene has CDR1 SGHKS and CDR2 YYEKEE (reference sequence). CDR3 loop: CASSLGQGRDTQYF. The CDR3 DNA sequence: TGTGCCAGCAGCTTGGGTCAGGGAAGAGATACGCAGTATTTT.

This clone was seen more than once but under ten times. The chain is built from TRBV6-1 and TRBJ2-2; a weak D match, TRBD1 (6 bases). Trimming took 4 bases from V and 7 from J, leaving 19 bases between them. Germline lookup yields CDR1 MNHNS and CDR2 SASEGT. The CDR3 has 16 residues. The CDR3 is CASSGPRGPGFGELFF. CDR3 sequence (DNA): TGTGCCAGCAGTGGCCCCAGGGGTCCGGGGTTCGGGGAGCTGTTTTTT.

A single count supports this clone. This sequence joins TRBV5-6 and TRBJ1-6; the match to TRBD1 covers 9 bases. The ends lost 1 base at V and 10 bases at J; junction bases unmatched: 9. CDR1 SGHDT and CDR2 YYEEEE come from the germline V gene. This CDR3 is built from 16 residues. The CDR3 DNA is TGTGCCAGCAGCTTGTACCCCGACAGGGGGGGATCACCCCTCCACTTT. The encoded protein is CASSLYPDRGGSPLHF.

The rearrangement uses TRBV30 and TRBJ2-5; D call uncertain. Trimming shortened V by 0 bases and J by 3 bases, and 14 bases separated the two germline ends. The CDR3 covers 15 residues. Germline CDR1 and CDR2: GTSNPN and SVGIG (reference sequence). CDR3 nucleotides: TGTGCCTGGAGTGTAATTCATACTATGGAAGAGACCCAGTACTTC. Its protein is CAWSVIHTMEETQYF.

The chain combines TRBV7-3 with TRBJ1-1, with D perhaps TRBD1 (5 bases). Germline CDR1 is SGHTA and CDR2 is FQGTGA. Trimming shortened V by 3 bases and J by 0 bases, and 8 bases separated the two germline ends. The CDR3 spans 14 residues. Here the CDR3 DNA reads TGTGCCAGCAGCTTCGGGGGGATGAACACTGAAGCTTTCTTT. Residues: CASSFGGMNTEAFF.

The chain carries TRBV4-2 and TRBJ2-7; TRBD2 agrees at 8 bases. The CDR3 loop spans 16 amino acids. Germline V lookup: CDR1 LGHNA, CDR2 YNFKEQ. Trimming at V came to 2 bases and at J to 3 bases, leaving 9 bases not matched to a gene. As DNA, the CDR3 is TGTGCCAGCAGCCAACTCGCCGGGGGGGGAAGCTACGAGCAGTACTTC. Translating gives CASSQLAGGGSYEQYF.

This clone was observed a single time. The V gene is TRBV5-6, the J gene TRBJ1-2; no reliable D call. In germline, CDR1 is SGHDT, CDR2 YYEEEE. Trimming removed 3 bases at V and 8 bases at J, with 11 bases between. The CDR3 sequence is 12 residues long. As DNA, the CDR3 is TGTGCCAGCAGCTACCGAGGAACGGGCTACACCTTC. It encodes CASSYRGTGYTF.

In this sample, this clone turned up once. The chain has TRBV7-3 and TRBJ1-3; no clear D gene. V lost 5 bases and J 4 bases, leaving 12 bases between the germline ends. This CDR3 is built from 14 residues. Germline CDR1 is SGHTA and CDR2 is FQGTGA. CDR3 DNA sequence: TGTGCCAGCAGCCCTACCCCCGGGGGAAACACCATATATTTT. It yields the protein CASSPTPGGNTIYF.

The rearrangement uses TRBV7-2 and TRBJ2-3; D might be TRBD1 (5 bases). Germline assignment: CDR1 SGHTA and CDR2 FQGNSA. Trimming stripped 2 bases from V and 6 bases from J, with 12 bases between. This CDR3 is 14 amino acids long. This chain's CDR3 is CASSLKGYRDTQYF. CDR3 nucleotide sequence: TGTGCCAGCAGCTTAAAGGGCTACAGGGATACGCAGTATTTT.

This clone showed up just a few times. V gene TRBV3-1 (or the pseudogene TRBV3-2) combines with J gene TRBJ1-2, with no clear D. CDR3 length equals 13 residues. V lost 5 bases to trimming and J lost 8 bases, with 15 bases between them. The germline gives CDR1 LGHDT, CDR2 YNNKEL (reference sequence). The CDR3 sequence: CASSSPGSIGYTF. The CDR3 DNA follows: TGTGCCAGCAGCAGTCCGGGATCGATCGGCTACACCTTC.

The V and J genes are TRBV5-1 and TRBJ2-7; the match to TRBD2 covers 10 bases. The germline gives CDR1 SGHRS, CDR2 YFSETQ. The CDR3 contains 15 residues. V was pared by 0 bases and J by 5 bases, with 5 bases of the junction left unmatched. The chain's CDR3 is CASSLGLAGVNEQYF. The CDR3 nucleotides read TGCGCCAGCAGCTTGGGTCTAGCGGGAGTCAACGAGCAGTACTTC.

The chain links TRBV11-2 to TRBJ2-7; TRBD2 agrees at 9 bases. V was pared by 2 bases and J by 4 bases, with 6 bases of the junction left unmatched. CDR1 is SGHAT, CDR2 FQNNGV, per germline. The CDR3 contains 15 residues. CDR3 sequence: CASSLRPAGGYEQYF. Written as DNA, the CDR3 is TGTGCCAGCAGCTTAAGGCCAGCGGGAGGATACGAGCAGTACTTC.

Comments on this clone: A read error may account for a junction end that differs from germline. The chain carries TRBV5-1 and TRBJ2-3, with unresolved D. From germline, CDR1 is SGHRS and CDR2 YFSETQ. This CDR3 region has 15 residues. This chain's CDR3 is CASSLEGLGTDTQYF. The CDR3 nucleotides are TGCGCCAGCAGCTTGGAAGGTCTAGGCACGGATACGCAGTATTTT.

The chain is built from TRBV5-1 and TRBJ1-5; TRBD1 might be the D (5 bases). The V gene lost 4 bases and the J gene lost 5 bases, with 16 bases spanning the gap. The germline CDR1 and CDR2 sequences are SGHRS and YFSETQ. The CDR3 has 15 residues. The CDR3: CASSPAGWGDQPQHF. The CDR3 DNA sequence: TGCGCCAGCAGCCCCGCGGGGTGGGGGGATCAGCCCCAGCATTTT.

This clone turned up a few times. The chain has TRBV28 and TRBJ1-2; TRBD1 matches 8 bases. CDR1 is MDHEN, CDR2 SYDVKM, per germline. Trimming removed 6 bases from V and 3 bases from J; junction bases left unmatched: 9. The CDR3 spans 15 residues. The CDR3 protein is CASRSGTGVDYGYTF. The CDR3 DNA is TGTGCCAGCAGGTCCGGGACAGGTGTCGACTATGGCTACACCTTC.

The chain joins TRBV9 to TRBJ2-3; TRBD2 is a possible D gene (6 bases). Germline V lookup: CDR1 SGDLS, CDR2 YYNGEE. The CDR3 extends over 15 amino acids. V was pared by 0 bases and J by 2 bases, with 10 bases between. CDR3 sequence: CASSVGGLHTDTQYF. As DNA, the CDR3 is TGTGCCAGCAGCGTAGGAGGACTACACACAGATACGCAGTATTTT.